The source of this T cell receptor beta chain is a study of blood T cell repertoires in COVID-19. Produced via immunoSEQ multiplex PCR; TCRdb's table is partial and in-frame only. The sample lists about 220,000 clones, about four fifths occurring once. This clone has a single count. V lost 4 bases, J lost 5 bases, and 10 bases stayed unmatched. Germline assignment: CDR1 ENHRY and CDR2 SYGVKD. This CDR3 region has 17 residues. This chain uses TRBV10-3 with TRBJ2-3, with TRBD1 matching over 12 bases. The receptor was derived from a woman aged 55-70 years who had recovered from COVID-19. The sequenced material came from PBMCs or T cells enriched from blood (not recorded which). The CDR3 nucleotides are TGTGCCATCAGTGGATCCGGGACAGGGGGCGGGAAAGATACGCAGTATTTT. Its translation: CAISGSGTGGGKDTQYF.